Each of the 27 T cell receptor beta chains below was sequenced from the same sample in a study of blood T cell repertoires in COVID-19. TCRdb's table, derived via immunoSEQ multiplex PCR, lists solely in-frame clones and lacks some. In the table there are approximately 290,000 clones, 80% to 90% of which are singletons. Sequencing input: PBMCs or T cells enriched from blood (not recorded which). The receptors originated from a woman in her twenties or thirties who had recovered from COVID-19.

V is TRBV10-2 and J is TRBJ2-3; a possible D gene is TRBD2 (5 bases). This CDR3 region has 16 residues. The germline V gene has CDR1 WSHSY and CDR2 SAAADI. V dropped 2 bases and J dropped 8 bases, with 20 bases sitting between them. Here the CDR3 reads CASSEKGRTSVGTQYF. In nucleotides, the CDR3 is TGCGCCAGCAGTGAGAAAGGGAGAACGTCCGTAGGTACGCAGTATTTT.

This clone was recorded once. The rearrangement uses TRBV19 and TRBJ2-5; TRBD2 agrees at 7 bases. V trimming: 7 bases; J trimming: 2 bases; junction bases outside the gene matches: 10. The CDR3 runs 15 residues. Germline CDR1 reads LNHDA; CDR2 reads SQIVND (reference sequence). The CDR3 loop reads CASKRGVAPQETQYF. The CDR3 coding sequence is TGTGCCAGTAAACGGGGGGTGGCACCTCAAGAGACCCAGTACTTC.

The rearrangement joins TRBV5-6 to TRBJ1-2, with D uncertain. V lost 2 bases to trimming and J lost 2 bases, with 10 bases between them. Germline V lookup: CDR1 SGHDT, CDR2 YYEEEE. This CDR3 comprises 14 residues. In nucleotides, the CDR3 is TGTGCCAGCAGCTTTCTTACAGAAAACTATGGCTACACCTTC. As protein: CASSFLTENYGYTF.

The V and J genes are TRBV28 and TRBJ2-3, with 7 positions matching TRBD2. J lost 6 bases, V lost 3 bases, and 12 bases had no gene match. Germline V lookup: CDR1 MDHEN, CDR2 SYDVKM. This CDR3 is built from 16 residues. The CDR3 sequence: CASSLRGRANKDTQYF. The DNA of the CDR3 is TGTGCCAGCAGTTTGCGGGGGAGAGCGAACAAGGATACGCAGTATTTT.

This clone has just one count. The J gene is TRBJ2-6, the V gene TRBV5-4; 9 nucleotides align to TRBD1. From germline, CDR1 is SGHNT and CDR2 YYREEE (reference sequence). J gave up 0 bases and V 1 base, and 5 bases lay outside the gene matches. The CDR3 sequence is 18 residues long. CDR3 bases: TGTGCCAGCAGCTTGAAGGGGACAGGGAACTCTGGGGCCAACGTCCTGACTTTC. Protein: CASSLKGTGNSGANVLTF. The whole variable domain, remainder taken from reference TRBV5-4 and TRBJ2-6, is ETGVTQSPTHLIKTRGQQVTLRCSSQSGHNTVSWYQQALGQGPQFIFQYYREEENGRGNFPPRFSGLQFPNYSSELNVNALELDDSALYLCASSLKGTGNSGANVLTFGAGSRLTVL.

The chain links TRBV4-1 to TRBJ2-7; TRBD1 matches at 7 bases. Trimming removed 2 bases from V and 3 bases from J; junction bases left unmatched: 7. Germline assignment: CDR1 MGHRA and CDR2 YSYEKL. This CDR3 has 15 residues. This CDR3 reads CASSQLDRESYEQYF. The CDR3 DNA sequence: TGCGCCAGCAGCCAATTAGACAGGGAGAGCTACGAGCAGTACTTC.

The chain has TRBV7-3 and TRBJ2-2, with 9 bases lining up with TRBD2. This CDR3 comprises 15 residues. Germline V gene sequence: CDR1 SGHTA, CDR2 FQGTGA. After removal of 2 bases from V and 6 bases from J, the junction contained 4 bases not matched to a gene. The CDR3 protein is CASSLQLAGPGELFF. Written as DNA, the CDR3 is TGTGCCAGCAGCTTACAACTAGCGGGCCCCGGGGAGCTGTTTTTT.

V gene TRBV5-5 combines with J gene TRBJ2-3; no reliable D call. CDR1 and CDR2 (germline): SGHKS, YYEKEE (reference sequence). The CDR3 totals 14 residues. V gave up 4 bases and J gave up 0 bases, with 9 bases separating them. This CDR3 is CASSPPTSTDTQYF. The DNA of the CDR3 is TGTGCCAGCAGCCCGCCGACTAGCACAGATACGCAGTATTTT.

The DNA of the CDR3 is TGTGCCAGCAGCTTGTATGGTTTCGCGAGTAACTATGGCTACACCTTC. It encodes CASSLYGFASNYGYTF. This sequence joins TRBV5-6 and TRBJ1-2, with D uncertain. Trimming took 1 base from V and 1 from J, leaving 14 bases between them. Germline assignment: CDR1 SGHDT and CDR2 YYEEEE. This CDR3 has 16 amino acids. The entire variable domain, with the rest obtained from reference TRBV5-6 and TRBJ1-2, is as follows: DAGVTQSPTHLIKTRGQQVTLRCSPKSGHDTVSWYQQALGQGPQFIFQYYEEEERQRGNFPDRFSGHQFPNYSSELNVNALLLGDSALYLCASSLYGFASNYGYTFGSGTRLTVV.

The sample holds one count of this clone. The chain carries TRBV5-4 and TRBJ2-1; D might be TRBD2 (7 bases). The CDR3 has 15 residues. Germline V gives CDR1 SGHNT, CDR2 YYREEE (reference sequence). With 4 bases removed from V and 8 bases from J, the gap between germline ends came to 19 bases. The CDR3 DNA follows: TGTGCCAGCAGCAAAGAGGGAGGGGGTTGGGATGAGCAGTTCTTC. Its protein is CASSKEGGGWDEQFF.

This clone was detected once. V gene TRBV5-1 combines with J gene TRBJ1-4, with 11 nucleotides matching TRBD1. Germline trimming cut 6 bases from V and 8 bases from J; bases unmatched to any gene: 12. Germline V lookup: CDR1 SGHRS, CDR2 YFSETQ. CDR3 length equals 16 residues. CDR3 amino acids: CASMYGTGGFGEKLFF. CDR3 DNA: TGCGCCAGCATGTATGGGACAGGGGGTTTCGGAGAAAAACTGTTTTTT.

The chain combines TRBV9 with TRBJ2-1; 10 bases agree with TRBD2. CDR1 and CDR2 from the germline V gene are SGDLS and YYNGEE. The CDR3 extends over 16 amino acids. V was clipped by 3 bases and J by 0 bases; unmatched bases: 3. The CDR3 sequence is CASSASGGASYNEQFF. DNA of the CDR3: TGTGCCAGCAGCGCCAGCGGGGGGGCCTCCTACAATGAGCAGTTCTTC.

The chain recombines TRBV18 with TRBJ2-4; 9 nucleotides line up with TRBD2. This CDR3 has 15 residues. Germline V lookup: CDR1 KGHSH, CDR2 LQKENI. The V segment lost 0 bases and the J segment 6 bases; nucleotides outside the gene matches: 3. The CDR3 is CASSPPKLAGNIQYF. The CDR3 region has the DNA TGTGCCAGCTCACCACCAAAACTAGCGGGAAACATTCAGTACTTC.

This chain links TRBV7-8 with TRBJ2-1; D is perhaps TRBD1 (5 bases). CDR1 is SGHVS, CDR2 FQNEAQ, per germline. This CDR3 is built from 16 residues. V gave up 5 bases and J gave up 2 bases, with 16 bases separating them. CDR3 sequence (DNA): TGTGCCAGCAGCCCCCAGGGCAGGGTTACCTACAATGAGCAGTTCTTC. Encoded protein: CASSPQGRVTYNEQFF.

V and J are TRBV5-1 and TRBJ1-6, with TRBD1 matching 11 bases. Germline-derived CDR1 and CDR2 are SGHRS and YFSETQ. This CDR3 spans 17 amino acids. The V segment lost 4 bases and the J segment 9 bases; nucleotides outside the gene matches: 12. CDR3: CASSPRTGGRESSPLHF. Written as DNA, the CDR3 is TGCGCCAGCAGCCCCCGGACAGGGGGCAGAGAAAGTTCACCCCTCCACTTT.

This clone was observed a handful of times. The CDR3 DNA follows: TGTGCCAGCAGCAATCTTGAGTGCGCTGAAGCTTTCTTT. Translation: CASSNLECAEAFF. The chain carries TRBV21-1 and TRBJ1-1. TRBV21-1 is described as a pseudogene. The CDR3 is 13 amino acids.

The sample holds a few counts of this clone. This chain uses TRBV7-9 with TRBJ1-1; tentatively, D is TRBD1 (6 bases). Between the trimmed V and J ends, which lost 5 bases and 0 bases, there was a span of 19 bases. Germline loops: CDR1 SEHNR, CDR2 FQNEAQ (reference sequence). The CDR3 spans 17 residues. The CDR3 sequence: CASSPTLGTLMNTEAFF. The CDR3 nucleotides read TGTGCCAGCAGCCCCACTCTAGGGACATTAATGAACACTGAAGCTTTCTTT. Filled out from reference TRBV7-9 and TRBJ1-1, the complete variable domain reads DTGVSQNPRHKITKRGQNVTFRCDPISEHNRLYWYRQTLGQGPEFLTYFQNEAQLEKSRLLSDRFSAERPKGSFSTLEIQRTEQGDSAMYLCASSPTLGTLMNTEAFFGQGTRLTVV.

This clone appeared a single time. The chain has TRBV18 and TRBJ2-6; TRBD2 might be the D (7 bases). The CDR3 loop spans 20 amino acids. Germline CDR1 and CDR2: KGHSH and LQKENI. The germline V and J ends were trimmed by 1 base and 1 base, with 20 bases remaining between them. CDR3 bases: TGTGCCAGCTCACCACGCCTGGGGGGGGCCGATATATCTGGGGCCAACGTCCTGACTTTC. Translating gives CASSPRLGGADISGANVLTF.

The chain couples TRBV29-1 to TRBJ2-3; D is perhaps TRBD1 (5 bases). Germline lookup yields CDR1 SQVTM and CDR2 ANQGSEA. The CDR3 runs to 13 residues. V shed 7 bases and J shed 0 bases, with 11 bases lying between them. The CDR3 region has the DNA TGCAGCGCTGGGGCCCAGAGCACAGATACGCAGTATTTT. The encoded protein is CSAGAQSTDTQYF.

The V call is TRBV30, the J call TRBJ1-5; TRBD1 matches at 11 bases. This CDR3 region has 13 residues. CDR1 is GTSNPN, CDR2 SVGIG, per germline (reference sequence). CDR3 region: CAADRGLYQPQHF. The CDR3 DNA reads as TGTGCAGCGGACAGGGGGCTCTATCAGCCCCAGCATTTT.

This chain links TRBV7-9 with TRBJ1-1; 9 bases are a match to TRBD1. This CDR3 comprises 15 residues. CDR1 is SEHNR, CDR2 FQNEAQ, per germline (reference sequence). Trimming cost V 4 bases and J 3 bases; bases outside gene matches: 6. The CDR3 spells CASSSTGGEDTEAFF. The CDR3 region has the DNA TGTGCCAGCAGCTCAACAGGGGGCGAGGACACTGAAGCTTTCTTT.

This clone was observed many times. The CDR3 sequence: CATSRSPVLATNEKLFF. The CDR3 DNA reads as TGTGCCACCAGCAGATCTCCGGTCTTAGCAACTAATGAAAAACTGTTTTTT. The chain uses TRBV15 and TRBJ1-4; D is unresolved. The CDR3 totals 17 residues. Germline CDR1 and CDR2: LNHNV and YYDKDF (reference sequence). V lost 2 bases and J 0 bases, leaving 13 bases between the germline ends.

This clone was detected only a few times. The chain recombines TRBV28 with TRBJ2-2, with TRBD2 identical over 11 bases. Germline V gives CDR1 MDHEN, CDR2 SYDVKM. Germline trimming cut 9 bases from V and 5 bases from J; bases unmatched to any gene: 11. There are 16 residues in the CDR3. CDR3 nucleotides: TGTGCCAGTTTAACTAGCGGGAGAGGGTGGACCGGGGAGCTGTTTTTT. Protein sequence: CASLTSGRGWTGELFF.

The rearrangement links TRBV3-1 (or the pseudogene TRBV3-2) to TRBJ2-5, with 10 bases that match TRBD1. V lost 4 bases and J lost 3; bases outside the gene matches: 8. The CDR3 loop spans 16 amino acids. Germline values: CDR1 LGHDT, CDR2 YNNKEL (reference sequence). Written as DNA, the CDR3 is TGTGCCAGCAGCCCTCCCTTCGGGACAGGGGAAGAGACCCAGTACTTC. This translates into CASSPPFGTGEETQYF.

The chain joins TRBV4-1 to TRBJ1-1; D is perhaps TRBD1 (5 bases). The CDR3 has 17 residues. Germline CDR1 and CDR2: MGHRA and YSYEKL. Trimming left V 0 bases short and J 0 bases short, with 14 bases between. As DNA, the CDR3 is TGCGCCAGCAGCCAAGATCAGGGAAGTATGGTGAACACTGAAGCTTTCTTT. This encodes CASSQDQGSMVNTEAFF.

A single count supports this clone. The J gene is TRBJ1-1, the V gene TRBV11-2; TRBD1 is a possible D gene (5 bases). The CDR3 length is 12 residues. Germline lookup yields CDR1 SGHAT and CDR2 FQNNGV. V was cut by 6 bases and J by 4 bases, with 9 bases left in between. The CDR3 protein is CASRQGSTEAFF. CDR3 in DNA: TGTGCCAGCAGGCAGGGATCCACTGAAGCTTTCTTT.

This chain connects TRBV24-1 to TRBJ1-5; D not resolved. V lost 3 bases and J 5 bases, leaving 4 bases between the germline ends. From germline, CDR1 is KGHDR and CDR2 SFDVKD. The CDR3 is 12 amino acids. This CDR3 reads CATSDEDQPQHF. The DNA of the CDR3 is TGTGCCACCAGTGATGAGGATCAGCCCCAGCATTTT.